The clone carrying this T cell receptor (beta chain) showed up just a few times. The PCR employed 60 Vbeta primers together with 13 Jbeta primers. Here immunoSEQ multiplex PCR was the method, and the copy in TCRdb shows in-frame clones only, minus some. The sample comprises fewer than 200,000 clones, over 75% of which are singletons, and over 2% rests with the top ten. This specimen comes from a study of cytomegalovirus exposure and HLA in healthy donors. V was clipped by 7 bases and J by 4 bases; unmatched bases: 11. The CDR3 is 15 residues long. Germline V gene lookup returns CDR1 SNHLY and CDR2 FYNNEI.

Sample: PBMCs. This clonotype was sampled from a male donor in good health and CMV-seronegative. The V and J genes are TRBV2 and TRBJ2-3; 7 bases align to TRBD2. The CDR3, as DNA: TGTGCCAGCAAGGGAGGGCCCGCGGTGTCAGATACGCAGTATTTT. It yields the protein CASKGGPAVSDTQYF.